These 2 T cell receptor beta chains share one sample of origin, sequenced in a study of OX40 agonist ivuxolimab in advanced cancers. Method: immunoSEQ multiplex PCR; TCRdb's copy keeps in-frame clones and lacks some. The top ten hold around 5.8% of the sample, which has about 96,000 clones, 84% seen once. The material sequenced was CD4+ or CD8+ T cells sorted from blood, taken in a trial of the OX40 agonist ivuxolimab. These TCRs come from an adult with an advanced solid tumor such as melanoma, head and neck, liver or kidney cancer.

The V gene is TRBV4-1, the J gene TRBJ2-7; the D is unclear. V dropped 0 bases and J dropped 2 bases, with 11 bases sitting between them. The CDR3 loop spans 15 amino acids. The germline V gene encodes CDR1 MGHRA and CDR2 YSYEKL. CDR3 protein: CASSQELGRTYEQYF. The CDR3 region has the DNA TGCGCCAGCAGCCAAGAGTTGGGCCGAACCTACGAGCAGTACTTC.

V usage is TRBV4-2 and J usage is TRBJ2-7, with a possible D match to TRBD2 (7 bases). V lost 4 bases to trimming and J lost 3 bases, with 19 bases between them. The germline V gene encodes CDR1 LGHNA and CDR2 YNFKEQ. This CDR3 contains 16 residues. The CDR3 nucleotides are TGTGCCAGCAGCCGTGGTAGGGGGACTACCAACTACGAGCAGTACTTC. This encodes CASSRGRGTTNYEQYF.